This entry lists 10 T cell receptor beta chains sequenced from one sample in a study of cytomegalovirus exposure and HLA in healthy donors. The primer mix had 60 Vbeta and 13 Jbeta primers. Generated by immunoSEQ multiplex PCR, the TCRdb table keeps only in-frame clones and is missing some. The table has around 130,000 clones, over 70% seen once. Source material: PBMCs. Source of these receptors: a man aged 30 to 45 in good health and CMV-seronegative.

This clone was observed once. J is TRBJ2-7 and V is TRBV10-3, with D maybe TRBD2 (5 bases). This CDR3 comprises 15 residues. Germline V gene lookup returns CDR1 ENHRY and CDR2 SYGVKD. With 3 bases removed from V and 0 bases from J, the gap between germline ends came to 12 bases. The CDR3 DNA reads TGTGCCATCAGTGATGAGGGTTTAAGCTCCTACGAGCAGTACTTC. Translation: CAISDEGLSSYEQYF.

In DNA form, the CDR3 reads TGTGCCAGCAGCCATCCACTGACAGGGGGCAATGAGCAGTTCTTC. Translation: CASSHPLTGGNEQFF. This sequence joins TRBV7-2 and TRBJ2-1; 9 bases match TRBD1. The CDR3 covers 15 residues. V lost 5 bases to trimming and J lost 6 bases; unmatched junction nucleotides: 8. Germline loops: CDR1 SGHTA, CDR2 FQGNSA.

The V and J genes are TRBV2 and TRBJ2-3, with TRBD2 as a possible D gene (7 bases). V was shortened by 10 bases and J by 5 bases, with 22 bases between the two germline ends. The CDR3 contains 15 residues. Germline V CDR1 and CDR2: SNHLY, FYNNEI. This CDR3 reads CATQSGGGGGDTQYF. The CDR3 coding sequence is TGTGCCACCCAGTCGGGTGGAGGGGGGGGAGATACGCAGTATTTT.

The chain employs TRBV5-6 and TRBJ2-5, with D possibly being TRBD2 (6 bases). CDR1 and CDR2 (germline): SGHDT, YYEEEE. V was cut by 4 bases and J by 4 bases, with 11 bases left in between. The CDR3 spans 13 residues. The CDR3 loop is CASSRRGPETQYF. As DNA, the CDR3 is TGTGCCAGCAGCAGGAGGGGCCCAGAGACCCAGTACTTC.

The V call is TRBV6-5, the J call TRBJ2-5; TRBD2 matches at 8 bases. V lost 4 bases to trimming and J lost 7 bases; unmatched junction nucleotides: 14. This CDR3 has 16 amino acids. Germline V gives CDR1 MNHEY, CDR2 SVGAGI. DNA for the CDR3: TGTGCCAGCAGTTCGAACAAAAGGACTAGCTTAGCGACCCAGTACTTC. It encodes CASSSNKRTSLATQYF.

This chain links TRBV10-3 with TRBJ2-1; 7 bases fit TRBD1. The junction had 6 bases not matched to a gene; V was cut back by 11 bases and J by 2 bases. CDR1 and CDR2 from the germline V gene are ENHRY and SYGVKD. The CDR3 has 13 residues. CDR3 nucleotides: TGTGCCTCAGGGGACAGCGCCTACAATGAGCAGTTCTTC. Encoded protein: CASGDSAYNEQFF.

This chain connects TRBV18 to TRBJ2-3, with a tentative D call TRBD2 (6 bases). Trimming left V 1 base short and J 4 bases short, with 12 bases between. CDR3 size: 15 residues. CDR1 is KGHSH and CDR2 is LQKENI in the germline V gene. The CDR3 DNA sequence: TGTGCCAGCTCACCACTGGGGACTGAACCAGATACGCAGTATTTT. The encoded protein is CASSPLGTEPDTQYF.

This chain joins TRBV4-3 and TRBJ2-7; no clear D gene. The CDR3 spans 13 residues. Trimming removed 4 bases at V and 5 bases at J, with 12 bases between. Germline V CDR1 and CDR2: LGHNA, YSLEER. CDR3 nucleotides: TGCGCCAGCAGCCCCATGGTTCGAGACGAGCAGTACTTC. Encoded protein: CASSPMVRDEQYF.

The rearrangement joins TRBV4-3 to TRBJ2-7, with TRBD2 identical over 7 bases. J gave up 2 bases and V 0 bases, and 4 bases lay outside the gene matches. The CDR3 runs 15 residues. Germline-derived CDR1 and CDR2 are LGHNA and YSLEER. The CDR3 region is CASSQDRSGAYEQYF. The CDR3 coding sequence is TGCGCCAGCAGCCAAGATCGGAGCGGGGCCTACGAGCAGTACTTC.

In the case of this clone: One base away lies a much larger clone, so this may be a sequencing read error. Other DNA sequences from this sample encode an identical CDR3 as well. The chain links TRBV14 to TRBJ2-1; D may be TRBD2 (5 bases). V was pared by 0 bases and J by 6 bases, with 6 bases between. CDR1 is SGHDN, CDR2 FVKESK, per germline. This CDR3 comprises 13 residues. The DNA of the CDR3 is TGTGCCAGCAGCCAAGATCGGGGCAATGAGCAGTTCTTC. Protein: CASSQDRGNEQFF.